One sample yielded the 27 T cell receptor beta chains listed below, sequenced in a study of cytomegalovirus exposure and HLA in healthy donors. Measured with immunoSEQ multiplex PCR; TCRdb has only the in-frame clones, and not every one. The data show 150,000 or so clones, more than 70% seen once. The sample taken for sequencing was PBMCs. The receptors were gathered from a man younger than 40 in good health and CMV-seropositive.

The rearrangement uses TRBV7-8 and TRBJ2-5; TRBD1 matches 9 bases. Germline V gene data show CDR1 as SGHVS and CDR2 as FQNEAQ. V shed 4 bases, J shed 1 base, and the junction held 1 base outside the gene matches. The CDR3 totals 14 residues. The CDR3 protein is CASSWTGAQETQYF. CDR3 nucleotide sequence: TGTGCCAGCAGCTGGACAGGGGCCCAAGAGACCCAGTACTTC.

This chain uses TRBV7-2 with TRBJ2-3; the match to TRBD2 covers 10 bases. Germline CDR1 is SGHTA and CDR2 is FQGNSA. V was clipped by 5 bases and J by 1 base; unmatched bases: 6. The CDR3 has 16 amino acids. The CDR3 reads CASSASSGGRTDTQYF. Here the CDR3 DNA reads TGTGCCAGCAGCGCGTCTAGCGGGGGTCGCACAGATACGCAGTATTTT.

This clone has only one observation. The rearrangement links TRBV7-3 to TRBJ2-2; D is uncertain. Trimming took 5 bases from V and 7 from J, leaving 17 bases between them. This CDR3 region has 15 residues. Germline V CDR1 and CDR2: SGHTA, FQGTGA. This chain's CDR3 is CASSRGATQNGELFF. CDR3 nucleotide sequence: TGTGCCAGCAGCCGAGGAGCCACCCAAAACGGGGAGCTGTTTTTT.

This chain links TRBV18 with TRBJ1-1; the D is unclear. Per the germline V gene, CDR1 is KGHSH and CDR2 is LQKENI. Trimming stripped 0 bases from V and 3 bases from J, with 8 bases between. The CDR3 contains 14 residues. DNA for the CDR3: TGTGCCAGCTCACCACCCGGGTTGGACACTGAAGCTTTCTTT. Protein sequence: CASSPPGLDTEAFF.

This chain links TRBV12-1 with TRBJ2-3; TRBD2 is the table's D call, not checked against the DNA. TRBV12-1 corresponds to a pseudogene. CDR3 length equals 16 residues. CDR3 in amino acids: CASLFGREAPTDTQYF. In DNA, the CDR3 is TGTGCCAGCCTCTTTGGACGGGAGGCCCCCACAGATACGCAGTATTTT.

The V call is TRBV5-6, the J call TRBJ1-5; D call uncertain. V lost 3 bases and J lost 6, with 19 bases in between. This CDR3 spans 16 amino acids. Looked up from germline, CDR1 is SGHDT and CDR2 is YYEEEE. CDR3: CASSSQSGGLAQPQHF. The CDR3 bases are TGTGCCAGCAGCTCCCAAAGTGGAGGGCTGGCTCAGCCCCAGCATTTT.

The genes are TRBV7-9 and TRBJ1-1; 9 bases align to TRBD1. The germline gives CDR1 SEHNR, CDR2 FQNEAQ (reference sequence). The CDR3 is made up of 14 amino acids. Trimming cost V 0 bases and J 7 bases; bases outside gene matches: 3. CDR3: CASSLARGQGEAFF. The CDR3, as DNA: TGTGCCAGCAGCTTAGCAAGGGGACAGGGTGAAGCTTTCTTT.

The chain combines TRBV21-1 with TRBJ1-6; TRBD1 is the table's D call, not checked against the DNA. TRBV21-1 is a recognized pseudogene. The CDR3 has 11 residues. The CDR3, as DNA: TGTGCCGGACAGGGAAGTTCACCCCTCCACTTT. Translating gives CAGQGSSPLHF.

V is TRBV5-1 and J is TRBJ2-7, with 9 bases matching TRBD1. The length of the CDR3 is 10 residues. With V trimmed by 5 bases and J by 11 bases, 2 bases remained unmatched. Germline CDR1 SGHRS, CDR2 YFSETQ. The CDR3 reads CASRDRGKYF. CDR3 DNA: TGCGCCAGCAGGGACAGGGGCAAGTACTTC.

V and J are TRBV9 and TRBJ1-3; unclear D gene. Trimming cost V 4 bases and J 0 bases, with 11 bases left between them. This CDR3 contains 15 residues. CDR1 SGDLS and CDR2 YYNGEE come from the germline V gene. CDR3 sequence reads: CASSPLGSSGNTIYF. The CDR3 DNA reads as TGTGCCAGCAGCCCCCTGGGGAGCTCTGGAAACACCATATATTTT.

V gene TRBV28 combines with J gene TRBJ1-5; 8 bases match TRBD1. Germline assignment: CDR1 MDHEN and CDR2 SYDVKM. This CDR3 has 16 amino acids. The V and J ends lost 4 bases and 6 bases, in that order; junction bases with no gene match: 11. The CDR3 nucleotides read TGTGCCAGCAGTTCCTCCGGACAGGGACGTTCTCAGCCCCAGCATTTT. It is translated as CASSSSGQGRSQPQHF.

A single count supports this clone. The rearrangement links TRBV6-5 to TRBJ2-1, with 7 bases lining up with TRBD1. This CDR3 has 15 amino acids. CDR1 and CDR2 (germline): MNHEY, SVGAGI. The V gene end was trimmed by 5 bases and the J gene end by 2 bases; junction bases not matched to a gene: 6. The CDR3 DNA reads TGTGCCAGCAGTCAGACAGGGCATCCCTACAATGAGCAGTTCTTC. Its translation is CASSQTGHPYNEQFF.

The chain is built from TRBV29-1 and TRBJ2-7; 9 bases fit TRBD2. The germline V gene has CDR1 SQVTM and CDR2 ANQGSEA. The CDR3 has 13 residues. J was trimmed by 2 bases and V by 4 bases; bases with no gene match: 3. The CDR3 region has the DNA TGCAGCGTTGGACTAGCGGAGACCTACGAGCAGTACTTC. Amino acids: CSVGLAETYEQYF.

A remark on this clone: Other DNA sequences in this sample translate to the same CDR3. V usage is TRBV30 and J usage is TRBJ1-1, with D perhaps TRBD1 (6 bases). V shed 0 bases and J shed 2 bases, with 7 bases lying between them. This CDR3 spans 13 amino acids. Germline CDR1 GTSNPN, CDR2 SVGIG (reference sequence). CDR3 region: CAWSVQGNTEAFF. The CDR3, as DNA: TGTGCCTGGAGTGTACAGGGTAACACTGAAGCTTTCTTT. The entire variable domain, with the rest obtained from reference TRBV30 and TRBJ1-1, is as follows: SQTIHQWPATLVQPVGSPLSLECTVEGTSNPNLYWYRQAAGRGLQLLFYSVGIGQISSEVPQNLSASRPQDRQFILSSKKLLLSDSGFYLCAWSVQGNTEAFFGQGTRLTVV.

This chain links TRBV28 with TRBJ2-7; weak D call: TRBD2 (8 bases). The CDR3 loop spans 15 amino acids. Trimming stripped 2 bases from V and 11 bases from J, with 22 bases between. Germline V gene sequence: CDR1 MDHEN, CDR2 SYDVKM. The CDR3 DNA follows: TGTGCCAGCAGTTTAATGGTTGGGACAGCGGGAGAAGAGTACTTC. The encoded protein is CASSLMVGTAGEEYF.

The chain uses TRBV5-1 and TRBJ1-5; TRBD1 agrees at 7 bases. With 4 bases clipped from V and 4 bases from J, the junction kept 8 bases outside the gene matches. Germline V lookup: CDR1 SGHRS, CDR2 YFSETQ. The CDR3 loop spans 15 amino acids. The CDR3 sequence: CASSPQGVRNQPQHF. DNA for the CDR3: TGCGCCAGCAGCCCCCAGGGGGTACGAAATCAGCCCCAGCATTTT.

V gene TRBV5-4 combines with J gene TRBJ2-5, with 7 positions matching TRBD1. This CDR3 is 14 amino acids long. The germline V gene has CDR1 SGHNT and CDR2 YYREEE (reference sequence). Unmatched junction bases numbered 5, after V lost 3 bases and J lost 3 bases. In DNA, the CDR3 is TGTGCCAGCAGCTCCACCGGGACAGAAGAGACCCAGTACTTC. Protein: CASSSTGTEETQYF.

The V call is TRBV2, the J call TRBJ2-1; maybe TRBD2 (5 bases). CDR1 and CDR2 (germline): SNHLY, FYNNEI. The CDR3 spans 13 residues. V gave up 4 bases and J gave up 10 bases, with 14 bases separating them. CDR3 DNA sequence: TGTGCCAGCAGTGGGGCCCGGGGATGGGAGCAGTTCTTC. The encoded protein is CASSGARGWEQFF.

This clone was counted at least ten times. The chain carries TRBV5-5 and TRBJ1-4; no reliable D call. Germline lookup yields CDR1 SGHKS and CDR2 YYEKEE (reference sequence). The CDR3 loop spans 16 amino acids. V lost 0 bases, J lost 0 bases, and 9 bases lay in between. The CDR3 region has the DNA TGTGCCAGCAGCTTGGACAGTTTCTCAACTAATGAAAAACTGTTTTTT. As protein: CASSLDSFSTNEKLFF.

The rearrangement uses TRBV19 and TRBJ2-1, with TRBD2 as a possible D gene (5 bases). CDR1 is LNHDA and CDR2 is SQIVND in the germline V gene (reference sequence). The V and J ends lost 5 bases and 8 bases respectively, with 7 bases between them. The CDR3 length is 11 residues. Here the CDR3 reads CASSVRDEQFF. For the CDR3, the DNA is TGTGCCAGTAGTGTGAGGGATGAGCAGTTCTTC.

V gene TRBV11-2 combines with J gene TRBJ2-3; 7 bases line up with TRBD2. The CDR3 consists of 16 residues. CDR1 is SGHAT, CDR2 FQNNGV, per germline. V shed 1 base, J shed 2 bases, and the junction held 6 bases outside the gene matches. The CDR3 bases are TGTGCCAGCAGCTTAGGGTGGGGGGGATTCACAGATACGCAGTATTTT. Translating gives CASSLGWGGFTDTQYF. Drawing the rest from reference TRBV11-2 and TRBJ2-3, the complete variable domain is EAGVAQSPRYKIIEKRQSVAFWCNPISGHATLYWYQQILGQGPKLLIQFQNNGVVDDSQLPKDRFSAERLKGVDSTLKIQPAKLEDSAVYLCASSLGWGGFTDTQYFGPGTRLTVL.

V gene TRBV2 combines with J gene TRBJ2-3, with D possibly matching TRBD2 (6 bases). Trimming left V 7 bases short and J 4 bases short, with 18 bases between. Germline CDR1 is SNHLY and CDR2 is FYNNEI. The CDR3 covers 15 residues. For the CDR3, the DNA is TGTGCCAGCATTGTCGGAGGGGATATGGCAGATACGCAGTATTTT. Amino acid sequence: CASIVGGDMADTQYF.

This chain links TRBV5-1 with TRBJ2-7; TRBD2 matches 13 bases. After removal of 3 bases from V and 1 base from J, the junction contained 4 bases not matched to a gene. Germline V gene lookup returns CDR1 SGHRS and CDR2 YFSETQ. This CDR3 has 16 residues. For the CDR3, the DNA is TGCGCCAGCAGCTGGCCGGGACTAGCGGGATCCTACGAGCAGTACTTC. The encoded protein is CASSWPGLAGSYEQYF.

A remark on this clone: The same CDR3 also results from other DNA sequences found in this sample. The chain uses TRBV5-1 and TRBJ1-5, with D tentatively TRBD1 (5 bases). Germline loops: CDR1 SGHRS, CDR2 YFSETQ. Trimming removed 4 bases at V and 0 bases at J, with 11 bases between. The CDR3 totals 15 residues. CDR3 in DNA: TGCGCCAGCAGCCTCGGGGGGTATAGCAATCAGCCCCAGCATTTT. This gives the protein CASSLGGYSNQPQHF.

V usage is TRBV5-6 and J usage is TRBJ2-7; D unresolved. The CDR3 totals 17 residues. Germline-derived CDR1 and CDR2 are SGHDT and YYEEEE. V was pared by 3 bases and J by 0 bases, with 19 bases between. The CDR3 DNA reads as TGTGCCAGCAGCTCGTACAGAACCGCTACCACCTCCTACGAGCAGTACTTC. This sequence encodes CASSSYRTATTSYEQYF.

The CDR3 spells CASSQGDRVAGANVLTF. The CDR3, as DNA: TGCGCCAGCAGCCAGGGGGACAGGGTGGCTGGGGCCAACGTCCTGACTTTC. This chain links TRBV4-3 with TRBJ2-6, with 9 bases lining up with TRBD1. CDR3 size: 17 residues. J gave up 2 bases and V 3 bases, and 5 bases lay outside the gene matches. Germline V gene lookup returns CDR1 LGHNA and CDR2 YSLEER.

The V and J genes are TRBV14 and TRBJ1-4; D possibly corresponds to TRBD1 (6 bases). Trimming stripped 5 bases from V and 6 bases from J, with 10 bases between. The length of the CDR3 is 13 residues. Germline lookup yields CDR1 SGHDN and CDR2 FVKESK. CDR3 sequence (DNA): TGTGCCAGCAGCTCGGACAGATATGAAAAACTGTTTTTT. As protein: CASSSDRYEKLFF.